This TCR beta chain comes out of a study of blood T cell repertoires in COVID-19. Study-level information: Whether acute or convalescent, the COVID-19 samples came from the United States, Italy and Spain. Sources were T cells, B-cell-depleted T cells, or PBMCs; the material itself was cDNA or gDNA.

As processed by the authors: It was from reference gene primer amplification that nucleated cell counts were estimated. Profiling relied on immunoSEQ multiplex PCR, and the TCRdb table lists in-frame clones only, not all of them. V, J and clone size derive from that table, while D and trimming were established from the DNA sequence. Among some 110,000 clones, 86% were seen once, and the ten largest hold approximately 7.2%. This CDR3 is 11 amino acids long. Trimming shortened V by 8 bases and J by 4 bases, and 10 bases separated the two germline ends. Germline V gene data show CDR1 as DFQATT and CDR2 as SNEGSKA (reference sequence).

The sequence was obtained from a man aged 65 to 85 who had recovered from COVID-19. The J gene is TRBJ2-3, the V gene TRBV20-1; D is undetermined. Input material: peripheral blood. CDR3 amino acids: CSKKSADTQYF. The CDR3 DNA reads as TGCAGTAAAAAGTCGGCAGATACGCAGTATTTT.